Listed here is a single T cell receptor (beta chain). The entry originates in a study of blood T cell repertoires in COVID-19. Cohorts were determined from participant-reported clinical history. V was pared by 6 bases and J by 0 bases, with 6 bases of the junction left unmatched. The CDR3 has 14 amino acids. Germline values: CDR1 SGHRS, CDR2 YFSETQ. Only in-frame clones appear in the TCRdb table, and some are missing; sequencing was by immunoSEQ multiplex PCR. Among roughly 200,000 clones listed, about 91% were seen once. J is TRBJ2-7 and V is TRBV5-1, with 7 bases that match TRBD2. Sequenced input: PBMCs or T cells enriched from blood (not recorded which). The clonotype comes from a woman in her 40s with acute COVID-19. The CDR3 DNA follows: TGCGCCAGCACCCCAGGCGGGAGCTCCTACGAGCAGTACTTC. Translated, it gives CASTPGGSSYEQYF.